This T cell receptor (beta chain) was sequenced in a study of blood T cells in healthy people across ages. Study observations and caveats: Roughly linearly, TCR beta diversity per million T cells fell as age increased.

V was shortened by 0 bases and J by 5 bases, with 4 bases between the two germline ends. Germline V CDR1 and CDR2: SGDLS, YYNGEE. This CDR3 contains 12 residues. A second roughly 6 to 12 cycle PCR used barcoded and J-beta primers. TCRdb redid the calling of the 5' RACE reads with MiXCR, one entry per CDR3 protein. Here the sample spans about 1.5 million distinct CDR3 sequences, approximately 38% being singletons. As concerns this clonotype: The antigen remains undetermined.

The receptor was isolated from a woman aged 18-29 years in good health. The sequenced sample consisted of blood. The chain combines TRBV9 with TRBJ2-3, with D uncertain. DNA of the CDR3: TGTGCCAGCAGCGTAGAGGTAGATACGCAGTATTTT. Amino acid sequence: CASSVEVDTQYF. The complete variable domain, with remaining parts taken from reference TRBV9 and TRBJ2-3, reads DSGVTQTPKHLITATGQRVTLRCSPRSGDLSVYWYQQSLDQGLQFLIQYYNGEERAKGNILERFSAQQFPDLHSELNLSSLELGDSALYFCASSVEVDTQYFGPGTRLTVL.